The present TCR beta chain was sequenced within a study of cytomegalovirus exposure and HLA in healthy donors. Study-level results: A previous analysis found most TCR beta V segments productive roughly 90% or roughly 30% of the time. CMV serostatus was the sole immune exposure information available.

This clone was seen a few times. Its antigen is unknown. A multiplex PCR was run with 60 Vbeta primers and 13 Jbeta primers. The repertoire was sequenced with immunoSEQ multiplex PCR; TCRdb's copy has only in-frame clones and lacks some. The data show 120,000 to 150,000 clones, less than 10% seen once. Germline CDR1 is SGHTA and CDR2 is FQGNSA. Trimming left V 1 base short and J 5 bases short, with 9 bases between. This CDR3 has 14 residues. The source is a male donor in good health and CMV-seronegative. The specimen was PBMCs. V gene TRBV7-2 combines with J gene TRBJ2-1; no clear D. The CDR3 here is CASSLDRWHNEQFF. The CDR3 bases are TGTGCCAGCAGCTTAGACCGTTGGCACAATGAGCAGTTCTTC.